Each of the 19 T cell receptor beta chains below was sequenced from the same sample in a study of blood T cell repertoires in COVID-19. The data were produced by immunoSEQ multiplex PCR, yet TCRdb's version contains in-frame clones alone and is incomplete. Among tens of thousands of clones listed, about nine tenths were seen once. The sample consisted of peripheral blood. The receptors were gathered from a woman aged 80 or over with acute or convalescent COVID-19.

This clone was seen only once. The chain joins TRBV10-3 to TRBJ1-2; 9 nucleotides align to TRBD1. Germline V CDR1 and CDR2: ENHRY, SYGVKD. V trimming: 5 bases; J trimming: 1 base; junction bases outside the gene matches: 8. This CDR3 has 16 amino acids. The DNA for the CDR3 is TGTGCCATCAGTCCGGGACAGGGTATCGATAACTATGGCTACACCTTC. It codes for CAISPGQGIDNYGYTF.

This chain connects TRBV9 to TRBJ2-3; D may be TRBD2 (5 bases). The CDR3 contains 16 residues. CDR1 and CDR2 from the germline V gene are SGDLS and YYNGEE. Trimming removed 4 bases from V and 5 bases from J, with 20 bases in between. CDR3 sequence: CASSSQPRRRGDTQYF. CDR3 sequence (DNA): TGTGCCAGCAGCTCGCAGCCCCGACGCCGGGGAGATACGCAGTATTTT.

This sequence joins TRBV27 and TRBJ1-1; D is ambiguous. The CDR3 is made up of 13 amino acids. Germline assignment: CDR1 MNHEY and CDR2 SMNVEV (reference sequence). Trimming removed 3 bases at V and 6 bases at J, with 11 bases between. DNA of the CDR3: TGTGCCAGCAGTTTGCGGGTGGGCGCTGAAGCTTTCTTT. It encodes CASSLRVGAEAFF.

V and J are TRBV19 and TRBJ2-3; 8 nucleotides line up with TRBD2. Germline CDR1 and CDR2: LNHDA and SQIVND (reference sequence). V lost 7 bases, J lost 1 base, and 7 bases stayed unmatched. This CDR3 is 15 amino acids long. This chain's CDR3 is CASTTSGGGTDTQYF. The CDR3 coding sequence is TGTGCCAGTACCACAAGCGGGGGAGGCACAGATACGCAGTATTTT.

This clone was seen a handful of times. The chain carries TRBV9 and TRBJ1-6; TRBD1 aligns across 10 bases. CDR1 and CDR2 (germline): SGDLS, YYNGEE. CDR3 length equals 16 residues. The J segment lost 9 bases and the V segment lost 3 bases, leaving 9 bases of the junction unmatched. As DNA, the CDR3 is TGTGCCAGCAGCGGAGGGACAGGGGCCCTTACTTCACCCCTCCACTTT. It yields the protein CASSGGTGALTSPLHF.

The chain links TRBV2 to TRBJ1-1, with D hard to call. Germline V gives CDR1 SNHLY, CDR2 FYNNEI. This CDR3 region has 14 residues. V was shortened by 8 bases and J by 1 base, with 14 bases between the two germline ends. CDR3: CASEGGFPNTEAFF. CDR3 sequence (DNA): TGTGCCAGCGAGGGAGGGTTCCCGAACACTGAAGCTTTCTTT. Supplemented by reference TRBV2 and TRBJ1-1, the full variable domain reads EPEVTQTPSHQVTQMGQEVILRCVPISNHLYFYWYRQILGQKVEFLVSFYNNEISEKSEIFDDQFSVERPDGSNFTLKIRSTKLEDSAMYFCASEGGFPNTEAFFGQGTRLTVV.

This CDR3 is CASQGSGANVLTF. The CDR3 DNA sequence: TGTGCCAGCCAGGGGTCCGGGGCCAACGTCCTGACTTTC. The V and J genes are TRBV2 and TRBJ2-6, with D possibly matching TRBD1 (6 bases). Trimming took off 8 bases at V and 4 bases at J, with 9 bases between the two ends. This CDR3 has 13 residues. The germline CDR1 and CDR2 sequences are SNHLY and FYNNEI.

This clone was recorded once. CDR3 coding DNA: TGCAGCGTTGGCGGGGGTAACACCATATATTTT. Its protein is CSVGGGNTIYF. J is TRBJ1-3 and V is TRBV29-1, with a tentative D call TRBD1 (5 bases). Germline CDR1 is SQVTM and CDR2 is ANQGSEA. Between the trimmed V and J ends, which lost 4 bases and 7 bases, there was a span of 8 bases. CDR3 length equals 11 residues.

V is TRBV6-1 and J is TRBJ2-2, with TRBD1 identical over 8 bases. Germline assignment: CDR1 MNHNS and CDR2 SASEGT. The CDR3 runs 15 residues. J lost 5 bases, V lost 2 bases, and 4 bases had no gene match. The CDR3 region is CASSEPQGATGELFF. CDR3 DNA sequence: TGTGCCAGCAGTGAACCCCAGGGGGCGACCGGGGAGCTGTTTTTT.

The chain is built from TRBV19 and TRBJ1-5; D is unclear. The V gene's germline CDR1 is LNHDA and CDR2 SQIVND (reference sequence). The V and J ends lost 5 bases and 2 bases respectively, with 10 bases between them. The CDR3 length is 14 residues. The CDR3 bases are TGTGCCAGTAGTGGAGGGTTCGGCAATCAGCCCCAGCATTTT. It codes for CASSGGFGNQPQHF.

The rearrangement links TRBV6-5 to TRBJ1-2; 8 nucleotides line up with TRBD1. The CDR3 loop spans 14 amino acids. Germline CDR1 and CDR2: MNHEY and SVGAGI. With 5 bases clipped from V and 2 bases from J, the junction kept 4 bases outside the gene matches. The DNA for the CDR3 is TGTGCCAGCAGTCTGTGGACAGGGAACTATGGCTACACCTTC. It specifies CASSLWTGNYGYTF.

This chain links TRBV19 with TRBJ2-3, with 7 bases matching TRBD1. This CDR3 spans 14 amino acids. Trimming removed 9 bases from V and 5 bases from J; junction bases left unmatched: 11. Germline V gene sequence: CDR1 LNHDA, CDR2 SQIVND (reference sequence). The CDR3 region is CASSPTGAKDTQYF. The CDR3 DNA is TGTGCCAGCTCCCCAACAGGGGCAAAAGATACGCAGTATTTT.

The chain is built from TRBV27 and TRBJ2-1, with D hard to call. Germline lookup yields CDR1 MNHEY and CDR2 SMNVEV (reference sequence). This CDR3 contains 16 residues. Trimming shortened V by 5 bases and J by 6 bases, and 20 bases separated the two germline ends. The CDR3 reads CASSRNQVSRFNEQFF. As DNA, the CDR3 is TGTGCCAGCAGTCGAAACCAGGTATCTCGATTCAATGAGCAGTTCTTC.

For this clone: Other DNA sequences in the sample encode the same CDR3. The chain links TRBV7-9 to TRBJ1-5; D is undetermined. CDR1 is SEHNR, CDR2 FQNEAQ, per germline (reference sequence). CDR3 length: 12 residues. With 2 bases removed from V and 13 bases from J, the gap between germline ends came to 12 bases. The CDR3 coding sequence is TGTGCCAGCAGCTTAATAAGTGGGCCACAGCATTTT. This codes for CASSLISGPQHF.

V is TRBV5-1 and J is TRBJ1-1, with D unresolved. This CDR3 contains 14 residues. The germline gives CDR1 SGHRS, CDR2 YFSETQ. Trimming took off 0 bases at V and 1 base at J, with 7 bases between the two ends. The CDR3 is CASSLGGENTEAFF. The CDR3 coding sequence is TGCGCCAGCAGCTTGGGCGGGGAGAACACTGAAGCTTTCTTT.

The rearrangement uses TRBV5-6 and TRBJ1-2, with D possibly being TRBD1 (5 bases). Germline values: CDR1 SGHDT, CDR2 YYEEEE. Trimming shortened V by 2 bases and J by 4 bases, and 18 bases separated the two germline ends. The CDR3 length is 16 residues. CDR3 amino acids: CASSFPALGAAYGYTF. DNA of the CDR3: TGTGCCAGCAGCTTCCCGGCCTTAGGGGCAGCCTATGGCTACACCTTC.

V gene TRBV14 combines with J gene TRBJ2-3; D gene uncertain. This CDR3 is 13 amino acids long. Trimming left V 0 bases short and J 10 bases short, with 11 bases between. The germline gives CDR1 SGHDN, CDR2 FVKESK. The DNA for the CDR3 is TGTGCCAGCAGCCAAGACAACTCTTTCTCGCAGTATTTT. Translating gives CASSQDNSFSQYF. The whole variable domain, remainder taken from reference TRBV14 and TRBJ2-3, is EAGVTQFPSHSVIEKGQTVTLRCDPISGHDNLYWYRRVMGKEIKFLLHFVKESKQDESGMPNNRFLAERTGGTYSTLKVQPAELEDSGVYFCASSQDNSFSQYFGPGTRLTVL.

CDR3 in amino acids: CASSPTYNQPQHF. The CDR3 bases are TGTGCCAGCAGCCCGACTTACAATCAGCCCCAGCATTTT. The chain links TRBV16 to TRBJ1-5; D call uncertain. The CDR3 contains 13 residues. V was shortened by 4 bases and J by 3 bases, with 7 bases between the two germline ends. From germline, CDR1 is KGHSY and CDR2 FQNENV.

The sample holds a few counts of this clone. This chain joins TRBV18 and TRBJ2-7; 7 nucleotides agree with TRBD1. The CDR3 length is 16 residues. Trimming cost V 3 bases and J 2 bases; bases outside gene matches: 10. Germline V gene lookup returns CDR1 KGHSH and CDR2 LQKENI. The CDR3 protein is CASSPTSTGQAYEQYF. The CDR3 coding sequence is TGTGCCAGCTCACCTACCTCCACCGGACAGGCCTACGAGCAGTACTTC.